The subject of this entry is one T cell receptor beta chain. The sample comes from a study of cytomegalovirus exposure and HLA in healthy donors. Germline lookup yields CDR1 KGHSH and CDR2 LQKENI. The V gene end was trimmed by 4 bases and the J gene end by 5 bases; junction bases not matched to a gene: 3. The CDR3 has 14 amino acids. The PCR employed 60 Vbeta primers together with 13 Jbeta primers. Sequenced by immunoSEQ multiplex PCR; TCRdb stores in-frame clones only, minus some. The table has about 170,000 clones, roughly 80% seen once. Material for sequencing was PBMCs. This TCR was sampled from a male donor in good health and CMV-seronegative. V usage is TRBV18 and J usage is TRBJ1-1; TRBD1 agrees at 11 bases. The DNA of the CDR3 is TGTGCCAGCTCACTAGGGACAGGGGGGACTGAAGCTTTCTTT. Translating it yields CASSLGTGGTEAFF.